This passage covers 25 T cell receptor beta chains from one sample sequenced in a study of cytomegalovirus exposure and HLA in healthy donors. A multiplex PCR was run with 60 Vbeta primers and 13 Jbeta primers. Profiled with immunoSEQ multiplex PCR; TCRdb holds only in-frame clones, not every one. This sample yields roughly 100,000 clones, of which roughly 70% are seen a single time; roughly 3.3% belongs to the top ten. Sequenced input: PBMCs. The source of these receptors is a woman aged 50 to 60 in good health and CMV-seronegative.

V gene TRBV5-1 combines with J gene TRBJ2-7; a weak D match, TRBD1 (6 bases). The CDR3 runs 15 residues. Per germline, CDR1 SGHRS and CDR2 YFSETQ. The V and J ends lost 4 bases and 3 bases respectively, with 17 bases between them. The CDR3 protein is CASSALTGPDYEQYF. CDR3 DNA sequence: TGCGCCAGCAGCGCTCTTACAGGGCCCGACTACGAGCAGTACTTC.

The chain combines TRBV18 with TRBJ2-3, with D possibly matching TRBD2 (6 bases). The V and J ends lost 5 bases and 7 bases respectively, with 13 bases between them. Germline V gene sequence: CDR1 KGHSH, CDR2 LQKENI. CDR3 size: 13 residues. The CDR3 DNA reads TGTGCCAGCTCAGTCGGAGGGTGGAATACGCAGTATTTT. This gives the protein CASSVGGWNTQYF. The complete variable domain, with remaining parts taken from reference TRBV18 and TRBJ2-3, reads NAGVMQNPRHLVRRRGQEARLRCSPMKGHSHVYWYRQLPEEGLKFMVYLQKENIIDESGMPKERFSAEFPKEGPSILRIQQVVRGDSAAYFCASSVGGWNTQYFGPGTRLTVL.

The chain couples TRBV19 to TRBJ1-1, with no clear D. The CDR3 is 17 amino acids. With 3 bases removed from V and 5 bases from J, the gap between germline ends came to 22 bases. Germline V gene data show CDR1 as LNHDA and CDR2 as SQIVND (reference sequence). In DNA form, the CDR3 reads TGTGCCAGTAGTATTTCGGTCTCTAGGAAGAGAGGGACTGAAGCTTTCTTT. This gives the protein CASSISVSRKRGTEAFF.

This clone was observed a handful of times. The chain joins TRBV7-3 to TRBJ2-1; 8 bases line up with TRBD2. Germline V lookup: CDR1 SGHTA, CDR2 FQGTGA. V was pared by 0 bases and J by 8 bases, with 6 bases of the junction left unmatched. The CDR3 consists of 15 residues. DNA of the CDR3: TGTGCCAGCAGCTTAACGGTCGGGAGGGTAGATGAGCAGTTCTTC. Protein: CASSLTVGRVDEQFF. The whole variable domain, filled in from reference TRBV7-3 and TRBJ2-1, reads GAGVSQTPSNKVTEKGKYVELRCDPISGHTALYWYRQSLGQGPEFLIYFQGTGAADDSGLPNDRFFAVRPEGSVSTLKIQRTERGDSAVYLCASSLTVGRVDEQFFGPGTRLTVL.

The CDR3 nucleotides are TGTGCCAGCAGCTTGGGGGGAGTGAACACTGAAGCTTTCTTT. This codes for CASSLGGVNTEAFF. The chain joins TRBV11-3 to TRBJ1-1; maybe TRBD1 (5 bases). CDR1 is SGHNT and CDR2 is YENEEA in the germline V gene. The V gene lost 3 bases and the J gene lost 0 bases, with 8 bases spanning the gap. The CDR3 is 14 amino acids.

The chain uses TRBV10-1 and TRBJ1-1; D is uncertain. This CDR3 region has 13 residues. Trimming pared 7 bases from V and 0 bases from J, leaving 9 bases between. Germline-derived CDR1 and CDR2 are WNHNN and SYGVQD (reference sequence). The CDR3 sequence is CASMPNLNTEAFF. The DNA of the CDR3 is TGCGCCAGCATGCCGAACTTGAACACTGAAGCTTTCTTT.

This clone has just a few counts. The V gene is TRBV5-1, the J gene TRBJ2-7; 7 bases are a match to TRBD2. Per germline, CDR1 SGHRS and CDR2 YFSETQ. This CDR3 comprises 12 residues. J was trimmed by 7 bases and V by 5 bases; bases with no gene match: 6. As DNA, the CDR3 is TGCGCCAGCAGGAGGACGGGGGGTGAGCAGTACTTC. Translating it yields CASRRTGGEQYF.

The CDR3, as DNA: TGTGCCATCGGGGGCGGTGGGAATGAAGCTTTCTTT. Amino acids: CAIGGGGNEAFF. This sequence joins TRBV10-3 and TRBJ1-1, with D possibly TRBD1 on 6 matching bases. CDR3 size: 12 residues. Germline values: CDR1 ENHRY, CDR2 SYGVKD. Trimming cost V 8 bases and J 7 bases, with 14 bases left between them.

The J gene is TRBJ2-5, the V gene TRBV29-1; D may be TRBD2 (5 bases). Germline CDR1 SQVTM, CDR2 ANQGSEA. The CDR3 has 13 amino acids. V was clipped by 6 bases and J by 1 base, with 12 bases between them. DNA for the CDR3: TGCAGCGTACGGACTTTAGCCCAAGAGACCCAGTACTTC. Encoded protein: CSVRTLAQETQYF.

V usage is TRBV27 and J usage is TRBJ1-2; D may be TRBD1 (5 bases). Trimming removed 5 bases from V and 3 bases from J, with 13 bases in between. Germline V gene sequence: CDR1 MNHEY, CDR2 SMNVEV (reference sequence). The CDR3 runs 14 residues. The CDR3 sequence: CASSTRESHYGYTF. CDR3 bases: TGTGCCAGCAGTACCAGGGAAAGTCACTATGGCTACACCTTC.

The chain recombines TRBV5-1 with TRBJ2-2, with D possibly TRBD1 on 6 matching bases. The CDR3 has 16 residues. V was trimmed by 3 bases and J by 0 bases, leaving 12 bases between them. Germline CDR1 reads SGHRS; CDR2 reads YFSETQ. In nucleotides, the CDR3 is TGCGCCAGCAGCTCCTCCGGGACACCGAACACCGGGGAGCTGTTTTTT. This sequence encodes CASSSSGTPNTGELFF.

As to this clone: The CDR3 ends on some other residue instead of the conserved phenylalanine or tryptophan, so this is likely a read error. The DNA is left out, because the CDR3 cannot be placed on it with certainty; the CDR3 is given as TCRdb lists it. The gene calls are TRBV19 and TRBJ1-1; the listed D gene, TRBD1, was not tested against the DNA. The CDR3 extends over 13 residues, inclusive of both ends. Germline V lookup: CDR1 LNHDA, CDR2 SQIVND (reference sequence). The CDR3 spells CASSIGRIQHFSL.

This clone was seen only a few times. The rearrangement uses TRBV27 and TRBJ2-1; the match to TRBD1 covers 11 bases. Germline CDR1 is MNHEY and CDR2 is SMNVEV (reference sequence). The CDR3 covers 14 residues. V trimming: 5 bases; J trimming: 7 bases; junction bases outside the gene matches: 4. CDR3 loop: CASSRRDRGNEQFF. The CDR3 DNA reads as TGTGCCAGCAGTCGTCGGGACAGGGGGAATGAGCAGTTCTTC.

The V call is TRBV6-4, the J call TRBJ1-1; TRBD1 aligns across 7 bases. The CDR3 has 15 residues. The V gene's germline CDR1 is MRHNA and CDR2 SNTAGT. V dropped 2 bases and J dropped 4; count of bases not matched to a gene: 7. For the CDR3, the DNA is TGTGCCAGCAGTGACCCAGGGGCAGGGGGCACTGAAGCTTTCTTT. This gives the protein CASSDPGAGGTEAFF.

The J gene is TRBJ1-2, the V gene TRBV28; D gene unclear. CDR3 length: 13 amino acids. Germline values: CDR1 MDHEN, CDR2 SYDVKM. The V end lost 3 bases, the J end lost 5 bases, and 10 bases lay between the germline ends. The CDR3 bases are TGTGCCAGCAGTTTCCGCACAGTTTATGGCTACACCTTC. Translating gives CASSFRTVYGYTF.

The rearrangement uses TRBV27 and TRBJ2-5; 8 bases fit TRBD1. Germline CDR1 and CDR2: MNHEY and SMNVEV (reference sequence). CDR3 length equals 16 residues. Losses at the gene ends were 5 bases for V and 3 bases for J; bases not matched to a gene: 11. CDR3 amino acids: CASSLFPGQAKETQYF. CDR3 bases: TGTGCCAGCAGTCTCTTTCCGGGACAGGCTAAAGAGACCCAGTACTTC.

This chain links TRBV2 with TRBJ2-5; TRBD1 agrees at 7 bases. The J call may be incorrect, as the DNA end agrees better with TRBJ2-7. The CDR3 loop spans 12 amino acids. Per germline, CDR1 SNHLY and CDR2 FYNNEI. The CDR3 bases are TGTGCCAGCAGGCGACAGGGCCACGAGCAGTACTTC. Translated, it gives CASRRQGHEQYF.

This clone was found once. The J gene is TRBJ2-5, the V gene TRBV7-2, with a weak D call TRBD2 (5 bases). This CDR3 spans 13 amino acids. Trimming took 5 bases from V and 5 from J, leaving 12 bases between them. Germline CDR1 SGHTA, CDR2 FQGNSA. The CDR3: CASSRNWRETQYF. The CDR3 DNA sequence: TGTGCCAGCAGCCGTAACTGGAGGGAGACCCAGTACTTC.

This clone came up a few times. The chain is built from TRBV4-1 and TRBJ1-1, with D tentatively TRBD1 (6 bases). The germline V gene encodes CDR1 MGHRA and CDR2 YSYEKL. V shed 3 bases and J shed 3 bases, with 14 bases lying between them. The CDR3 is made up of 15 amino acids. Written as DNA, the CDR3 is TGCGCCAGCAGCCATCTCGGCAGGGGACACACTGAAGCTTTCTTT. Protein: CASSHLGRGHTEAFF.

The V gene is TRBV29-1, the J gene TRBJ2-1; TRBD2 might be the D (5 bases). Germline values: CDR1 SQVTM, CDR2 ANQGSEA. The CDR3 has 12 residues. V was cut by 4 bases and J by 5 bases, with 9 bases left in between. CDR3: CSVVPGNNEQFF. The CDR3 coding sequence is TGCAGCGTTGTCCCGGGGAACAATGAGCAGTTCTTC.

The chain combines TRBV7-2 with TRBJ2-2, with D unclear. The CDR3 contains 13 residues. CDR1 and CDR2 from the germline V gene are SGHTA and FQGNSA. V shed 6 bases and J shed 7 bases, with 12 bases lying between them. CDR3 region: CASSNREHGELFF. Written as DNA, the CDR3 is TGTGCCAGCAGTAACAGAGAACACGGGGAGCTGTTTTTT.

The table lists this clone with a count of one. The chain links TRBV25-1 to TRBJ2-5, with a possible D match to TRBD1 (6 bases). Germline V lookup: CDR1 MGHDK, CDR2 SYGVNS. The germline V and J ends were trimmed by 8 bases and 4 bases, with 14 bases remaining between them. The CDR3 loop spans 13 amino acids. The CDR3 region has the DNA TGTGCCAGCGGCCGAGGGGGACGAGAGACCCAGTACTTC. Encoded protein: CASGRGGRETQYF. Complete variable domain (other parts from reference TRBV25-1 and TRBJ2-5): EADIYQTPRYLVIGTGKKITLECSQTMGHDKMYWYQQDPGMELHLIHYSYGVNSTEKGDLSSESTVSRIRTEHFPLTLESARPSHTSQYLCASGRGGRETQYFGPGTRLLVL.

The chain joins TRBV7-9 to TRBJ2-2, with a tentative D call TRBD1 (5 bases). This CDR3 region has 16 residues. Germline V gene data show CDR1 as SEHNR and CDR2 as FQNEAQ (reference sequence). Trimming removed 1 base from V and 1 base from J, with 10 bases in between. CDR3 bases: TGTGCCAGCAGCTTAGACAGGCGGCTGAACACCGGGGAGCTGTTTTTT. Its translation is CASSLDRRLNTGELFF.

The chain employs TRBV18 and TRBJ1-1; 10 nucleotides line up with TRBD1. Trimming removed 3 bases from V and 10 bases from J; junction bases left unmatched: 17. Per germline, CDR1 KGHSH and CDR2 LQKENI. The CDR3 totals 17 residues. The CDR3 DNA follows: TGTGCCAGCTCACCGCAATCCCTAAGGACAGGGGGAGAGGCAGCTTTCTTT. Amino acids: CASSPQSLRTGGEAAFF. Supplemented by reference TRBV18 and TRBJ1-1, the full variable domain reads NAGVMQNPRHLVRRRGQEARLRCSPMKGHSHVYWYRQLPEEGLKFMVYLQKENIIDESGMPKERFSAEFPKEGPSILRIQQVVRGDSAAYFCASSPQSLRTGGEAAFFGQGTRLTVV.

CDR3 loop: CASSERGQGANNSPLHF. The CDR3 coding sequence is TGTGCCAGCAGTGAACGGGGACAGGGAGCAAATAATTCACCCCTCCACTTT. V gene TRBV25-1 combines with J gene TRBJ1-6, with 9 bases aligning to TRBD1. Per germline, CDR1 MGHDK and CDR2 SYGVNS. Losses at the gene ends were 2 bases for V and 5 bases for J; bases not matched to a gene: 7. The CDR3 loop spans 17 amino acids.